Each of the 10 T cell receptor beta chains below was sequenced from the same sample in a study of blood T cell repertoires in COVID-19. Data came from immunoSEQ multiplex PCR; TCRdb stores just in-frame clones and leaves some out. The sample shows roughly 350,000 clones, 85% to 90% of them seen only once. The sequencing sample was made of peripheral blood. These TCRs come from a woman between 50 and 59 years old with COVID-19, enrolled during active disease.

The J gene is TRBJ2-4, the V gene TRBV6-6; TRBD1 might be the D (8 bases). This CDR3 region has 16 residues. Germline loops: CDR1 MNHNY, CDR2 SVGAGI (reference sequence). The V end lost 5 bases, the J end lost 3 bases, and 17 bases lay between the germline ends. The CDR3 loop reads CASSQTGGVDKNIQYF. The CDR3, as DNA: TGTGCCAGCAGTCAAACAGGGGGGGTGGACAAAAACATTCAGTACTTC.

This rearrangement joins TRBV24-1 to TRBJ1-1, with unresolved D. Germline V lookup: CDR1 KGHDR, CDR2 SFDVKD. Trimming shortened V by 4 bases and J by 8 bases, and 19 bases separated the two germline ends. The CDR3 runs 15 residues. The CDR3 DNA reads TGTGCCACCAGTGAATCGGGTCCAGGACTAAAGGAAGCTTTCTTT. Translation gives CATSESGPGLKEAFF.

The J gene is TRBJ2-1, the V gene TRBV19; TRBD1 is a possible D gene (5 bases). Trimming took off 4 bases at V and 9 bases at J, with 19 bases between the two ends. CDR1 and CDR2 from the germline V gene are LNHDA and SQIVND (reference sequence). The CDR3 is 15 amino acids. The CDR3 sequence is CASSTGSWDRGEQFF. The CDR3 DNA reads TGTGCCAGTAGTACGGGTTCTTGGGATAGGGGTGAGCAGTTCTTC.

The chain has TRBV9 and TRBJ2-5; maybe TRBD1 (5 bases). Germline assignment: CDR1 SGDLS and CDR2 YYNGEE. The CDR3 is made up of 15 amino acids. Trimming cost V 3 bases and J 2 bases, with 14 bases left between them. As DNA, the CDR3 is TGTGCCAGCAGCGGGCAGGGATTCCGTCAAGAGACCCAGTACTTC. Protein product: CASSGQGFRQETQYF.

The chain has TRBV19 and TRBJ2-1; 8 bases align to TRBD1. The CDR3 is 20 amino acids. J gave up 1 base and V 8 bases, and 22 bases lay outside the gene matches. The germline gives CDR1 LNHDA, CDR2 SQIVND (reference sequence). DNA of the CDR3: TGTGCCAGTGAGGATCGAACCGGGACAGGACAGTATGCGTCCTACAATGAGCAGTTCTTC. It encodes CASEDRTGTGQYASYNEQFF.

The chain couples TRBV12-5 to TRBJ2-3; 11 nucleotides match TRBD2. Germline loops: CDR1 LGHNT, CDR2 FRNRAP. With 6 bases clipped from V and 4 bases from J, the junction kept 9 bases outside the gene matches. The CDR3 consists of 16 residues. DNA for the CDR3: TGTGCTAGTGGCCCGGGGACTAGCGGCCTCTCAGATACGCAGTATTTT. Protein: CASGPGTSGLSDTQYF.

Of note for this clone: This same CDR3 is encoded by further DNA sequences in the sample. The chain uses TRBV18 and TRBJ1-5; TRBD1 aligns across 9 bases. Germline V gene lookup returns CDR1 KGHSH and CDR2 LQKENI. J gave up 5 bases and V 6 bases, and 5 bases lay outside the gene matches. This CDR3 region has 14 residues. CDR3: CASSIDRGDQPQHF. In DNA, the CDR3 is TGTGCCAGCTCCATAGACAGGGGGGATCAGCCCCAGCATTTT.

The gene calls are TRBV7-3 and TRBJ2-5; 13 bases match TRBD2. The length of the CDR3 is 16 residues. V dropped 5 bases and J dropped 5; count of bases not matched to a gene: 8. Germline V gene lookup returns CDR1 SGHTA and CDR2 FQGTGA. The CDR3 sequence is CASSAGLAGVGETQYF. The CDR3 coding sequence is TGTGCCAGCAGCGCCGGACTAGCGGGAGTAGGGGAGACCCAGTACTTC.

This chain uses TRBV6-5 with TRBJ1-4; 10 bases are shared with TRBD1. Germline CDR1 MNHEY, CDR2 SVGAGI. The junction had 6 bases not matched to a gene; V was cut back by 0 bases and J by 8 bases. The CDR3 totals 16 residues. The CDR3 DNA sequence: TGTGCCAGCAGTTACTCGGGGACAGGGGTTGGGGAAAAACTGTTTTTT. It translates to CASSYSGTGVGEKLFF.

The V call is TRBV11-3, the J call TRBJ2-5; TRBD1 matches 9 bases. Germline CDR1 and CDR2: SGHNT and YENEEA. The CDR3 totals 13 residues. The V gene end was trimmed by 5 bases and the J gene end by 6 bases; junction bases not matched to a gene: 4. CDR3 protein: CASSPGQGQTQYF. The DNA for the CDR3 is TGTGCCAGCAGCCCGGGACAGGGACAGACCCAGTACTTC.